This T cell receptor beta chain was observed in a study of blood T cell repertoires in COVID-19. Germline assignment: CDR1 MDHEN and CDR2 SYDVKM. The J segment lost 1 base and the V segment lost 4 bases, leaving 12 bases of the junction unmatched. This CDR3 has 20 amino acids. Original analysis: Amplification from reference gene primers served as the basis for estimated nucleated cell counts. Repertoires were generated with immunoSEQ multiplex PCR, while TCRdb's copy carries only in-frame clones and drops some. That table is the source of V, J and clone size, and D and trimming were worked out from the DNA. This sample has 110,000 to 150,000 clones; 88% occur once, and the top ten carry roughly 1.6%.

The source is a woman aged 50 to 60 with acute or convalescent COVID-19. V gene TRBV28 combines with J gene TRBJ2-3; 15 nucleotides agree with TRBD2. The sequenced sample was peripheral blood. CDR3 in amino acids: CASSWLWTSGGAKGTDTQYF. The CDR3, as DNA: TGTGCCAGCAGTTGGCTCTGGACTAGCGGGGGGGCCAAGGGCACAGATACGCAGTATTTT.